The rows below give T cell receptor beta chains drawn from one sample of a study of blood T cell repertoires in COVID-19. Assay used: immunoSEQ multiplex PCR; TCRdb lists only in-frame clones, some missing. Here the sample spans tens of thousands of clones, 90% to 95% being singletons. The sequenced material came from peripheral blood. Every receptor here comes from a human donor in a cohort sampled during active COVID-19. CDR3s include the opening cysteine and the closing phenylalanine or tryptophan. Fields, in order: clone size, CDR3 length, J gene, V gene, D gene, CDR3 DNA, CDR3 protein. The D gene is left open where the match is weak. Only part of the rows carry a size: once, few, many, or a class if the clone is expanded.

NA | 13 | TRBJ1-2 | TRBV12-3/TRBV12-4 | TRBD1 | TGTGCCAGCAGCCAAGGACAGGTGGGACGCTACACCTTC | CASSQGQVGRYTF
once | 13 | TRBJ2-7 | TRBV7-2 | NA | TGTGCCAGCAGCTCCGGGAGCAGCTACGAGCAGTACTTC | CASSSGSSYEQYF
NA | 16 | TRBJ2-7 | TRBV6-5 | NA | TGTGCCAGCAGTTACTCGACGGGGCAGGGGGGTTACGAGCAGTACTTC | CASSYSTGQGGYEQYF
NA | 16 | TRBJ2-3 | TRBV6-6 | NA | TGTGCCAGCAGTTACTCCCGGGACACCTACACAGATACGCAGTATTTT | CASSYSRDTYTDTQYF
NA | 17 | TRBJ1-2 | TRBV6-2/TRBV6-3 | TRBD1 | TGTGCCAGCAGTTCCCCACTCGGGACAGGGGGCGTCTATGGCTACACCTTC | CASSSPLGTGGVYGYTF
NA | 16 | TRBJ2-3 | TRBV19 | TRBD2 | TGTGCCAGTAGCCGCCGGGCTAGCGGGTTCACAGATACGCAGTATTTT | CASSRRASGFTDTQYF
NA | 13 | TRBJ1-6 | TRBV10-3 | TRBD1 | TGTGCCATCACCGGGACAGGGAATTCACCCCTCCACTTT | CAITGTGNSPLHF
NA | 13 | TRBJ1-5 | TRBV12-3/TRBV12-4 | NA | TGTGCCAGCAGGGGCGGGCGGTATCAGCCCCAGCATTTT | CASRGGRYQPQHF
NA | 15 | TRBJ2-5 | TRBV18 | TRBD2 | TGTGCCAGCACAATCGGGACTAGCGGGCAAGAGACCCAGTACTTC | CASTIGTSGQETQYF
NA | 17 | TRBJ2-5 | TRBV4-2 | NA | TGTGCCAGCAGCCAAGTTGGCGGGGTTAGACCCCAAGAGACCCAGTACTTC | CASSQVGGVRPQETQYF
NA | 15 | TRBJ2-3 | TRBV5-1 | NA | TGCGCCAGCAGCATCCAGGGCCGACAGACAGATACGCAGTATTTT | CASSIQGRQTDTQYF
NA | 11 | TRBJ2-1 | TRBV20-1 | NA | TGCAGTGCTCTGGACTATAATGAGCAGTTCTTC | CSALDYNEQFF
NA | 16 | TRBJ1-5 | TRBV12-5 | NA | TGTGCTAGTTCAAAACTCCTCGAAGGAGGCAATCAGCCCCAGCATTTT | CASSKLLEGGNQPQHF
NA | 17 | TRBJ2-3 | TRBV5-4 | TRBD2 | TGTGCCAGCAGCTTCAGACTAGCGGGGGGTGGCACAGATACGCAGTATTTT | CASSFRLAGGGTDTQYF